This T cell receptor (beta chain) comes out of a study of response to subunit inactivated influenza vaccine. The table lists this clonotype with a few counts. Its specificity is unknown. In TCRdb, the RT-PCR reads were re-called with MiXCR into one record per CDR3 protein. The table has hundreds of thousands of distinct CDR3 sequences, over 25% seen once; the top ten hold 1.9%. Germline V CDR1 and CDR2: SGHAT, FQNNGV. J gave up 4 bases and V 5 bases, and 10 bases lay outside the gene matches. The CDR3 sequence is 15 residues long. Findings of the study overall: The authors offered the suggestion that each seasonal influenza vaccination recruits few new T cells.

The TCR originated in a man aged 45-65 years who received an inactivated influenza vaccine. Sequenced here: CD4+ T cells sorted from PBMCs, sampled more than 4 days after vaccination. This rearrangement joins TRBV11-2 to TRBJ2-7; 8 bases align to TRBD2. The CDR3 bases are TGTGCCAGCAGCCCCCGTGGGAGCGGGGGTTACGAGCAGTACTTC. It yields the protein CASSPRGSGGYEQYF.